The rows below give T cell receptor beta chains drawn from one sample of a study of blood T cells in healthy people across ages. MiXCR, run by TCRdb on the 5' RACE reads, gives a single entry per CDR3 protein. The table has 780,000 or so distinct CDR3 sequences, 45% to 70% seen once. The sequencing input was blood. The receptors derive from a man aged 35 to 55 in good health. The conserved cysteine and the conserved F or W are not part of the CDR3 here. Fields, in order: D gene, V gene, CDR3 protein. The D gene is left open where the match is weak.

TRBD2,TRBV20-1,SARGDSGASYEQY
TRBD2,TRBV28,ASRTGLARYNEQF
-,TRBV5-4,ASSSAGSYEQY
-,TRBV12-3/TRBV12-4,ASSRGGEGSDTQY
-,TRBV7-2,ASSERSGMTYNEQF
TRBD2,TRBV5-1,ASSPGLVAETQY
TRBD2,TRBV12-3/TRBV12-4,ASSRTPLADNEQF
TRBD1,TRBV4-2,ASSLTGGYDTEAF
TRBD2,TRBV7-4,APQGLDRDEETQF
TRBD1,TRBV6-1,ASSVWDRGDNQPQH
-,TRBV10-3,AMGVGENTEAF
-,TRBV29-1,SVELAAGATQY
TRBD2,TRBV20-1,SASPSGRLETQY
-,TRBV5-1,ASSLSYLRGSSATNEKLF
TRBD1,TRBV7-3,ASSPVSTGGLHNEQF
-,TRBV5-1,ASSLVSLLNGEQF
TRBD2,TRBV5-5,ASSLGEGGRRETQY
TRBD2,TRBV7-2,ASSPGTSGSTDTQY
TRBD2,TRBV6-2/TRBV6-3,ASIGLAATYEQY
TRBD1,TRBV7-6,ASSLIAGGWPDTQY
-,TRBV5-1,ASSAVGYEQY
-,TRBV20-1,SARDPTAVSTDTQY
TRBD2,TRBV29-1,SGRTSGSPYNEQF
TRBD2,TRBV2,ASSGTSLDEQY
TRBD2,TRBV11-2,ASSRGGPTDTQY
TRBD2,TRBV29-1,SVLGPSGDNEQF
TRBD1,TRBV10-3,AISESVSGGMNTEAF
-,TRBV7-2,ASSPAGTTLYEQY
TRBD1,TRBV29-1,SAMGQGSSYEQY
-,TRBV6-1,ASSPVSVPLHNYGYT
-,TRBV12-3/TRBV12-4,ASTLEDQPQH
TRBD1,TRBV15,ATSRDVDRGSGANVLT
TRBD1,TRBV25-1,ASIGTGQISNQPQH
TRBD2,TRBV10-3,AIRAGRDSYNEQF
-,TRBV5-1,ASSLAGALDYGYT